This T cell receptor beta chain came from a study of T cell responses to AZD1222 COVID-19 vaccine. In regard to this clone: Its antigen is unknown.

The germline V gene has CDR1 DFQATT and CDR2 SNEGSKA (reference sequence). CDR3 size: 14 residues. Trimming took 3 bases from V and 7 from J; bases not matched to a gene: 11. Generated by immunoSEQ multiplex PCR, the TCRdb table keeps only in-frame clones and is missing some. The table shows 120,000 or so clones, with roughly 85% occurring only once. Findings and caveats of the study: Across spike, vaccine-associated CD4 TCRs were found, dominant at 160-218 and 743-854. Two AZD1222 doses significantly raised spike-specific TCR breadth and depth over controls.

The chain employs TRBV20-1 and TRBJ2-7; 8 nucleotides line up with TRBD2. This receptor was taken from an adult in good health. Source: peripheral blood, taken on day 0 of MenACWY control vaccination. The CDR3 protein is CSASGAGGMEEQYF. The CDR3 DNA sequence: TGCAGTGCTAGTGGCGCGGGAGGAATGGAAGAGCAGTACTTC.